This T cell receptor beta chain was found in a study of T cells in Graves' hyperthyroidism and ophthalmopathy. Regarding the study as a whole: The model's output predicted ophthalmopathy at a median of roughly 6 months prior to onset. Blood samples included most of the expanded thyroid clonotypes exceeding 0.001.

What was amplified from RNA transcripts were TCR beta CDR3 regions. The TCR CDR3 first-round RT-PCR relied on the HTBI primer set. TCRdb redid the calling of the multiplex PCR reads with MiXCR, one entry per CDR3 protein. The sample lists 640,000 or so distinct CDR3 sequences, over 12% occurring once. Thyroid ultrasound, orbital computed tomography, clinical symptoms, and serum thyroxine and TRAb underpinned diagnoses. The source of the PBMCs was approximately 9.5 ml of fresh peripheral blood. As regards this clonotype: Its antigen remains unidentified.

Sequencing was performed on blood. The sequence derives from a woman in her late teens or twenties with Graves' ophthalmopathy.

CDR3 loop: CASSVVGDRYDEQFF. CDR3 DNA: TGTGCCAGCAGCGTAGTAGGGGACAGGTATGATGAGCAGTTCTTC. This sequence joins TRBV9 and TRBJ2-1; 8 bases align to TRBD1. The CDR3 is 15 residues long. V trimming: 0 bases; J trimming: 8 bases; junction bases outside the gene matches: 7. Germline V gene lookup returns CDR1 SGDLS and CDR2 YYNGEE.